A selection of T cell receptor beta chains follows, all from one sample in a study of beta chain features in type 1 diabetes. TCRdb's copy holds only in-frame clones and misses some; the assay was immunoSEQ multiplex PCR. This sample has some 400,000 clones, with over 13% found just once. The specimen sequenced was naive CD4+ T cells from blood. These receptor sequences come from a woman between 18 and 30 years old in good health. Both conserved end residues are part of each CDR3. Size is stated for part of the rows, as once, few or many counts, or as a class when the clone is expanded.

j_call	clone_size	v_call	cdr3_aa
TRBJ1-2	few	TRBV2	CASSVGEYGYTF
TRBJ1-5	.	TRBV28	CASRRDRGTYQPQHF
TRBJ2-7	.	TRBV28	CASSSDGEKQYF
TRBJ2-1	.	TRBV5-4	CASSLLAGGIYNEQFF
TRBJ2-2	few	TRBV5-4	CASRTDRVSTGELFF
TRBJ1-1	.	TRBV29-1	CSTRGGIGRNTQRYTEAFF
TRBJ1-2	few	TRBV14	CASSPGQVYGYTF
TRBJ2-1	.	TRBV7-9	CASSSLGGRESGEQFF
TRBJ2-3	few	TRBV28	CASSLAPGLASTDTQYF
TRBJ2-7	few	TRBV2	CASSLGLAGIYEQYF
TRBJ2-5	.	TRBV4-3	CASSQGPGETQYF
TRBJ1-1	.	TRBV11-1	CASSRALNTEAFF
TRBJ1-4	.	TRBV29-1	CSVARESTNEKLFF
TRBJ1-1	few	TRBV15	CATSRPGTAMNTEAFF
TRBJ2-3	.	TRBV9	CASSVSLDTQYF
TRBJ2-3	few	TRBV2	CASSEVGQTDTQYF
TRBJ2-1	.	TRBV7-2	CASSLGGTGDNEQFF
TRBJ2-1	few	TRBV30	CAWRSDTYNEQFF
TRBJ2-7	few	TRBV5-1	CASSLAGGSLSYEQYF
TRBJ2-5	.	TRBV29-1	CSVVGTSGPQETQYF
TRBJ2-7	few	TRBV29-1	CSGSGVAGANEQYF
TRBJ1-5	.	TRBV28	CASSSGGYQPQHF
TRBJ2-3	.	TRBV28	CATETSGNTDTQYF
TRBJ1-3	.	TRBV11-2	CASSLPGTVTGNTIYF
TRBJ2-1	.	TRBV18	CASSTGTGVHEQFF
TRBJ1-1	few	TRBV28	CASLLLPGSGTEAFF
TRBJ2-1	few	TRBV18	CASSPGTSLGNEQFF
TRBJ1-5	.	TRBV7-9	CASSLGGGSNQPQHF
TRBJ2-3	few	TRBV25-1	CASKAGYPDTQYF
TRBJ1-1	few	TRBV7-3	CASSLQGDGTEAFF
TRBJ1-5	few	TRBV9	CASSGQGGNQPQHF
TRBJ1-1	.	TRBV7-9	CASTRDFGRAFF
TRBJ2-6	few	TRBV27	CASRLAGGAGANVLTF
TRBJ2-1	few	TRBV4-2	CASSLRLAGGNEQFF
TRBJ2-4	.	TRBV30	CAWRTGNIQYF
TRBJ2-1	.	TRBV30	CAWIGLAGLNEQFF
TRBJ2-2	few	TRBV5-1	CASSFPGSGTGELFF
TRBJ2-5	.	TRBV18	CASSPFAGKGRETQYF
TRBJ2-2	few	TRBV9	CASTRDRVAGGELFF
TRBJ1-1	few	TRBV29-1	CSVEDRNMNTEAFF
TRBJ2-5	few	TRBV28	CASSLPVAARETQYF
TRBJ1-2	few	TRBV18	CASSPPSGDYGYTF
TRBJ1-4	.	TRBV5-4	CASSSDRAGEKLFF
TRBJ2-5	.	TRBV4-1	CASSPGWETQYF
TRBJ2-3	.	TRBV5-4	CASSLESGISWDRDSDTQYF
TRBJ2-7	few	TRBV29-1	CSARRGAAYEQYF
TRBJ2-5	few	TRBV5-4	CASSLVPSGAQETQYF
TRBJ2-1	.	TRBV5-1	CASSSLGTSDYNEQFF
TRBJ2-5	few	TRBV29-1	CSVVLGGETQYF
TRBJ2-1	few	TRBV9	CASSVGGTSGYNEQFF